These 21 T cell receptor beta chains originate from one sample sequenced in a study of human T cells and chemical hapten exposure. Time point noted: patch test 1, 2 weeks after DPC sensitization. Treatment denoted: therapeutic diphenylcyclopropenone sensitization with weekly scalp DPC. TCRdb analysed the RACE reads with MiXCR anew, one entry per CDR3 protein. The sample records some 380,000 distinct CDR3 sequences, approximately 5.1% being singletons. This material consisted of whole blood, taken in connection with sensitization to the hapten diphenylcyclopropenone (DPC). The receptor source for this set is a woman in her forties or fifties with alopecia areata. Some clones in this sample may be carry-over from other donors' samples.

This clonotype appeared many times. V and J are TRBV10-3 and TRBJ2-3; D tentatively reads TRBD1 or TRBD2 (5 bases each). The V and J ends lost 4 bases and 4 bases respectively, with 6 bases between them. The CDR3 contains 12 residues. Germline CDR1 is ENHRY and CDR2 is SYGVKD. The CDR3 protein is CAISAGPDTQYF. The CDR3 DNA reads as TGTGCCATCAGTGCGGGACCAGATACGCAGTATTTT.

This clonotype was recorded a few times. The V gene is TRBV20-1, the J gene TRBJ2-1, with D perhaps TRBD2 (6 bases). This CDR3 has 12 residues. V lost 6 bases and J lost 6, with 12 bases in between. CDR1 is DFQATT, CDR2 SNEGSKA, per germline (reference sequence). In nucleotides, the CDR3 is TGCAGTGCCAGGCTGGGACTCAATGAGCAGTTCTTC. Translation: CSARLGLNEQFF.

Comment on this clonotype: A much larger clone lies one base from this, so it may be a read error. The V and J genes are TRBV6-1 and TRBJ2-3; TRBD2 aligns across 12 bases. V lost 5 bases, J lost 7 bases, and 4 bases stayed unmatched. The germline CDR1 and CDR2 sequences are MNHNS and SASEGT. The CDR3 loop spans 14 amino acids. The CDR3 sequence is CASSSSGGVNTQYF. CDR3 coding DNA: TGTGCCAGCAGTTCTAGCGGGGGGGTAAATACGCAGTATTTT.

This clonotype was picked up many times. The chain has TRBV5-4 and TRBJ2-5, with 7 bases fitting TRBD1. J was trimmed by 2 bases and V by 3 bases; bases with no gene match: 1. This CDR3 has 13 residues. The germline V gene has CDR1 SGHNT and CDR2 YYREEE (reference sequence). CDR3: CASSSGQQETQYF. The CDR3 DNA reads TGTGCCAGCAGCTCGGGACAGCAAGAGACCCAGTACTTC.

CDR3 protein: CASSPKTTVSTDTQYF. CDR3 bases: TGTGCCAGCTCACCAAAGACGACAGTAAGCACAGATACGCAGTATTTT. The rearrangement joins TRBV18 to TRBJ2-3; TRBD1 is a possible D gene (5 bases). This CDR3 spans 16 amino acids. V was trimmed by 2 bases and J by 0 bases, leaving 12 bases between them. Germline CDR1 KGHSH, CDR2 LQKENI.

This clonotype was found many times. V gene TRBV29-1 combines with J gene TRBJ1-1; 7 bases are shared with TRBD1. Germline V lookup: CDR1 SQVTM, CDR2 ANQGSEA. V shed 7 bases, J shed 5 bases, and the junction held 7 bases outside the gene matches. CDR3 length: 12 amino acids. The CDR3 here is CSAQTGRTEAFF. CDR3 in DNA: TGCAGCGCACAGACAGGGCGGACTGAAGCTTTCTTT.

This clonotype showed up many times. The chain has TRBV11-3 and TRBJ2-3; no reliable D call. The CDR3 consists of 13 residues. V shed 5 bases and J shed 2 bases, with 8 bases lying between them. Germline CDR1 SGHNT, CDR2 YENEEA. The CDR3 here is CASSKRPTDTQYF. As DNA, the CDR3 is TGTGCCAGCAGCAAGCGCCCCACAGATACGCAGTATTTT.

The sample holds a few counts of this clonotype. The genes are TRBV9 and TRBJ2-1, with TRBD2 matching 10 bases. CDR1 and CDR2 (germline): SGDLS, YYNGEE. This CDR3 comprises 16 residues. J lost 0 bases, V lost 4 bases, and 4 bases had no gene match. The CDR3 DNA is TGTGCCAGCAGCTCCTCTAGCGGGAGCTCCTACAATGAGCAGTTCTTC. As protein: CASSSSSGSSYNEQFF.

This clonotype has just a few counts. V is TRBV20-1 and J is TRBJ2-1; D gene unclear. The CDR3 runs 13 residues. Germline CDR1 is DFQATT and CDR2 is SNEGSKA (reference sequence). Trimming left V 0 bases short and J 10 bases short, with 13 bases between. The DNA for the CDR3 is TGCAGTGCTAGAGATACCCTAGTAAGCGAGCAGTTCTTC. It codes for CSARDTLVSEQFF.

This clonotype was detected a few times. The genes are TRBV20-1 and TRBJ2-3, with 10 bases fitting TRBD2. The CDR3 consists of 16 residues. The V gene's germline CDR1 is DFQATT and CDR2 SNEGSKA (reference sequence). V was pared by 1 base and J by 2 bases, with 6 bases of the junction left unmatched. The CDR3 is CSARVASGGVTDTQYF. For the CDR3, the DNA is TGCAGTGCTAGAGTCGCTAGCGGGGGAGTCACAGATACGCAGTATTTT.

This chain connects TRBV11-2 to TRBJ2-2; a possible D gene is TRBD1 (6 bases). Germline-derived CDR1 and CDR2 are SGHAT and FQNNGV. This CDR3 has 18 amino acids. Trimming cost V 0 bases and J 7 bases, with 21 bases left between them. The CDR3 bases are TGTGCCAGCAGCTTAGACAGGGTCCCACGGGACATCCTCGGGGAGCTGTTTTTT. Protein sequence: CASSLDRVPRDILGELFF. The full variable domain, completed using reference TRBV11-2 and TRBJ2-2, is EAGVAQSPRYKIIEKRQSVAFWCNPISGHATLYWYQQILGQGPKLLIQFQNNGVVDDSQLPKDRFSAERLKGVDSTLKIQPAKLEDSAVYLCASSLDRVPRDILGELFFGEGSRLTVL.

The table lists this clonotype with a few counts. V usage is TRBV11-2 and J usage is TRBJ2-7, with 7 bases aligning to TRBD1. The CDR3 length is 17 residues. Trimming at V came to 4 bases and at J to 6 bases, leaving 18 bases not matched to a gene. CDR1 SGHAT and CDR2 FQNNGV come from the germline V gene. The CDR3 spells CASSYLVDPTGFFEQYF. The DNA for the CDR3 is TGTGCCAGCAGCTACCTCGTGGACCCGACAGGGTTTTTCGAGCAGTACTTC.

This chain links TRBV10-3 with TRBJ2-3, with no clear D. Germline CDR1 reads ENHRY; CDR2 reads SYGVKD. This CDR3 contains 17 residues. Deletions cut 3 bases from V and 2 bases from J, with 18 bases between. Written as DNA, the CDR3 is TGTGCCATCAGTGACAACAGACATTCGCGGTACACAGATACGCAGTATTTT. It is translated as CAISDNRHSRYTDTQYF.

This chain uses TRBV5-6 with TRBJ2-2; D gene ambiguous. Deletions cut 3 bases from V and 3 bases from J, with 6 bases between. CDR1 and CDR2 from the germline V gene are SGHDT and YYEEEE. The CDR3 length is 13 residues. CDR3 DNA: TGTGCCAGCAGCTCCCAGGACACCGGGGAGCTGTTTTTT. Translated: CASSSQDTGELFF. The whole variable domain, filled in from reference TRBV5-6 and TRBJ2-2, reads DAGVTQSPTHLIKTRGQQVTLRCSPKSGHDTVSWYQQALGQGPQFIFQYYEEEERQRGNFPDRFSGHQFPNYSSELNVNALLLGDSALYLCASSSQDTGELFFGEGSRLTVL.

A few counts support this clonotype. CDR3 DNA: TGTGCCAGCAGTTTAGTACAGCATTACAATGAGCAGTTCTTC. Protein: CASSLVQHYNEQFF. The rearrangement links TRBV28 to TRBJ2-1; unclear D gene. Germline loops: CDR1 MDHEN, CDR2 SYDVKM. The V end was cut by 2 bases, the J end by 4 bases, with 9 bases between. The CDR3 consists of 14 residues.

This clonotype came up a few times. This chain links TRBV2 with TRBJ2-7, with D possibly TRBD1 on 5 matching bases. The CDR3 has 14 amino acids. Per germline, CDR1 SNHLY and CDR2 FYNNEI. The V end lost 6 bases, the J end lost 0 bases, and 12 bases lay between the germline ends. CDR3 protein: CASRQDPSSYEQYF. Written as DNA, the CDR3 is TGTGCCAGCAGACAGGATCCCTCCTCCTACGAGCAGTACTTC.

The table lists this clonotype with many counts. This sequence joins TRBV5-1 and TRBJ2-3; 15 nucleotides align to TRBD2. Trimming cost V 0 bases and J 4 bases; bases outside gene matches: 6. CDR3 length: 18 amino acids. The germline CDR1 and CDR2 sequences are SGHRS and YFSETQ. CDR3 in amino acids: CASSLEGLAGGPADTQYF. CDR3 DNA sequence: TGCGCCAGCAGCTTGGAAGGACTAGCGGGAGGGCCCGCAGATACGCAGTATTTT. Full variable domain (missing parts from reference TRBV5-1 and TRBJ2-3): KAGVTQTPRYLIKTRGQQVTLSCSPISGHRSVSWYQQTPGQGLQFLFEYFSETQRNKGNFPGRFSGRQFSNSRSEMNVSTLELGDSALYLCASSLEGLAGGPADTQYFGPGTRLTVL.

Many counts were recorded for this clonotype. The chain joins TRBV14 to TRBJ2-3; maybe TRBD2 (6 bases). CDR1 SGHDN and CDR2 FVKESK come from the germline V gene. This CDR3 comprises 14 residues. Trimming cost V 4 bases and J 3 bases, with 11 bases left between them. CDR3 DNA: TGTGCCAGCAGCCTCTGGGACTCTACAGATACGCAGTATTTT. Translating gives CASSLWDSTDTQYF.

This clonotype was seen once. Just one base apart from a much larger clone, this may be a read error. The chain has TRBV28 and TRBJ2-1; D may be TRBD2 (5 bases). Germline CDR1 MDHEN, CDR2 SYDVKM. The CDR3 length is 16 residues. V was clipped by 5 bases and J by 0 bases, with 14 bases between them. CDR3 DNA: TGTGCCAGCAGTAAACCGCCGGGATTCTCCTACAATGAGCAGTTCTTC. This sequence encodes CASSKPPGFSYNEQFF.

The table lists this clonotype with many counts. The rearrangement joins TRBV7-9 to TRBJ2-5; D is unclear. This CDR3 has 12 residues. Germline V gives CDR1 SEHNR, CDR2 FQNEAQ (reference sequence). V was cut by 5 bases and J by 5 bases, with 9 bases left in between. The CDR3 bases are TGTGCCAGCAGCCCATCTGCGGAGACCCAGTACTTC. Translation gives CASSPSAETQYF.

This clonotype was detected ten times or more. This chain links TRBV20-1 with TRBJ2-5, with 12 bases lining up with TRBD2. The trim removed 3 bases at V and 4 bases at J, leaving 9 bases unmatched. CDR3 size: 16 residues. The germline V gene has CDR1 DFQATT and CDR2 SNEGSKA (reference sequence). This chain's CDR3 is CSASSSGRGSRETQYF. DNA for the CDR3: TGCAGTGCTAGTTCTAGCGGGAGGGGCTCGAGAGAGACCCAGTACTTC.